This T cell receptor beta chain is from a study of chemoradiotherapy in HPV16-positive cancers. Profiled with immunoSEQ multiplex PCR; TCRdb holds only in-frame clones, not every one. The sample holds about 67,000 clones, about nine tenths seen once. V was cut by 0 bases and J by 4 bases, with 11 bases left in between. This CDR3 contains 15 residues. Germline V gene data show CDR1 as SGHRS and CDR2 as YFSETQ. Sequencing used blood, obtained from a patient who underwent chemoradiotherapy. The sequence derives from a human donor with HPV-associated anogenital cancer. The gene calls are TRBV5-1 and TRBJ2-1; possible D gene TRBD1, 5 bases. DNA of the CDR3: TGCGCCAGCAGCTTGGCGGTAGGGGTTTACAATGAGCAGTTCTTC. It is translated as CASSLAVGVYNEQFF.